This T cell receptor beta chain was recorded in a study of blood T cell repertoires in COVID-19. Study-wide background: Italy, Spain and the United States were the sources of the convalescent and acute COVID-19 samples.

Per germline, CDR1 MDHEN and CDR2 SYDVKM. The CDR3 runs to 14 residues. Trimming took 1 base from V and 5 from J, leaving 11 bases between them. TCRdb's table, derived via immunoSEQ multiplex PCR, lists solely in-frame clones and lacks some. This sample yields over 25,000 clones, of which 85% to 90% are seen a single time; 17% belongs to the top ten. Specimen: peripheral blood. The clonotype was recovered from an older woman with active COVID-19. The V call is TRBV28, the J call TRBJ1-2; D unresolved. The DNA of the CDR3 is TGTGCCAGCAGTTTATCCGAGGCTTTTTATGGCTACACCTTC. This translates into CASSLSEAFYGYTF.